These 27 T cell receptor beta chains came from one sample sequenced in a study of regulatory T cells in long-lasting Graves disease. Time point described: newly diagnosed GD, antithyroid drugs for less than 3 months. PBMC RNA was the source of the TCR library. Relying on iRepertoire HTBI primers and Arm-PCR of CDR3 regions, the team built TCR beta libraries. TCRdb itself ran the multiplex PCR reads through MiXCR, one entry per CDR3 protein. The sample has 300,000 to 400,000 distinct CDR3 sequences, 15% to 20% seen once. This specimen was peripheral blood mononuclear cells (PBMCs), taken at new diagnosis, from a patient treated with antithyroid drugs. The receptor source for this set is a female donor with Graves disease.

This clonotype was recorded at least ten times. The chain links TRBV3-1 to TRBJ2-4; D uncertain. V lost 0 bases and J lost 0, with 12 bases in between. The CDR3 contains 17 residues. CDR1 is LGHDT and CDR2 is YNNKEL in the germline V gene (reference sequence). CDR3 in amino acids: CASSQDDDSKAKNIQYF. The CDR3 nucleotides are TGTGCCAGCAGCCAAGACGACGACTCAAAAGCCAAAAACATTCAGTACTTC.

This clonotype has a count of ten or more. The rearrangement uses TRBV27 and TRBJ2-5, with D possibly being TRBD1 or TRBD2 (5 bases each). Germline V lookup: CDR1 MNHEY, CDR2 SMNVEV (reference sequence). The ends were cut back, 6 bases at V and 1 base at J, with 15 bases in the middle. CDR3 length equals 15 residues. CDR3: CASRGLQGIQETQYF. The CDR3 region has the DNA TGTGCCAGCAGAGGACTCCAGGGAATCCAAGAGACCCAGTACTTC.

Ten or more counts support this clonotype. The chain links TRBV27 to TRBJ2-5; 7 bases line up with TRBD2. V was clipped by 4 bases and J by 5 bases; unmatched bases: 13. There are 16 residues in the CDR3. CDR1 and CDR2 (germline): MNHEY, SMNVEV (reference sequence). The CDR3 protein is CASSSRASGFYETQYF. DNA of the CDR3: TGTGCCAGCAGTTCCCGGGCTAGCGGCTTTTATGAGACCCAGTACTTC.

This clonotype was counted many times. The rearrangement links TRBV20-1 to TRBJ2-1; a weak D match, TRBD2 (6 bases). Germline V lookup: CDR1 DFQATT, CDR2 SNEGSKA (reference sequence). The CDR3 is made up of 13 amino acids. V gave up 5 bases and J gave up 6 bases, with 14 bases separating them. CDR3 loop: CSAPSESANEQFF. The CDR3 DNA reads TGCAGTGCTCCTAGCGAATCCGCCAATGAGCAGTTCTTC.

At least ten counts were recorded for this clonotype. This sequence joins TRBV10-3 and TRBJ2-1, with TRBD2 matching over 10 bases. V lost 10 bases to trimming and J lost 5 bases; unmatched junction nucleotides: 5. The CDR3 consists of 13 residues. The V gene's germline CDR1 is ENHRY and CDR2 SYGVKD. CDR3 region: CATGLADDNEQFF. DNA for the CDR3: TGTGCCACCGGACTAGCGGACGACAATGAGCAGTTCTTC.

This clonotype showed up just a few times. V gene TRBV11-2 combines with J gene TRBJ2-4; D ambiguous. The CDR3 loop spans 12 amino acids. Germline CDR1 and CDR2: SGHAT and FQNNGV. V was pared by 5 bases and J by 8 bases, with 10 bases between. CDR3: CASSGPTYIQYF. DNA for the CDR3: TGTGCCAGCAGCGGCCCAACGTACATTCAGTACTTC. Supplemented by reference TRBV11-2 and TRBJ2-4, the full variable domain reads EAGVAQSPRYKIIEKRQSVAFWCNPISGHATLYWYQQILGQGPKLLIQFQNNGVVDDSQLPKDRFSAERLKGVDSTLKIQPAKLEDSAVYLCASSGPTYIQYFGAGTRLSVL.

The chain recombines TRBV7-9 with TRBJ2-1; D gene uncertain. This CDR3 spans 14 amino acids. Looked up from germline, CDR1 is SEHNR and CDR2 is FQNEAQ (reference sequence). The V end lost 5 bases, the J end lost 7 bases, and 15 bases lay between the germline ends. The CDR3 DNA reads TGTGCCAGCAGCCCCCCTGGGAACGGGAATGAGCAGTTCTTC. This encodes CASSPPGNGNEQFF.

This clonotype appeared many times. V is TRBV2 and J is TRBJ2-2; 13 bases line up with TRBD2. With V trimmed by 3 bases and J by 10 bases, 5 bases remained unmatched. CDR3 length: 15 amino acids. Germline lookup yields CDR1 SNHLY and CDR2 FYNNEI. The CDR3 coding sequence is TGTGCCAGCAGTGACGGACTAGCGGGAGTGGTGGAGCTGTTTTTT. Residues: CASSDGLAGVVELFF. Using reference TRBV2 and TRBJ2-2 for the parts outside the CDR3, the full variable domain is EPEVTQTPSHQVTQMGQEVILRCVPISNHLYFYWYRQILGQKVEFLVSFYNNEISEKSEIFDDQFSVERPDGSNFTLKIRSTKLEDSAMYFCASSDGLAGVVELFFGEGSRLTVL.

This clonotype was seen at least ten times. The V call is TRBV12-3 or TRBV12-4, the J call TRBJ2-1; 7 bases are shared with TRBD2. There are 14 residues in the CDR3. With 4 bases clipped from V and 12 bases from J, the junction kept 12 bases outside the gene matches. CDR3 residues: CASSWDYGEPGQFF. The CDR3 DNA follows: TGTGCCAGCAGTTGGGACTATGGGGAACCCGGGCAGTTCTTC.

This clonotype was found a few times. This chain connects TRBV28 to TRBJ2-7, with TRBD1 matching 7 bases. J gave up 3 bases and V 4 bases, and 9 bases lay outside the gene matches. Germline V lookup: CDR1 MDHEN, CDR2 SYDVKM. The length of the CDR3 is 15 residues. For the CDR3, the DNA is TGTGCCAGCAGTTCCCCCGACAGGGCCAACTACGAGCAGTACTTC. Protein product: CASSSPDRANYEQYF.

This chain uses TRBV5-1 with TRBJ2-7; 16 nucleotides agree with TRBD2. Germline V gene sequence: CDR1 SGHRS, CDR2 YFSETQ. Trimming cost V 5 bases and J 3 bases; bases outside gene matches: 8. The CDR3 is made up of 17 amino acids. The CDR3 sequence is CASSSGLAGGGIYEQYF. CDR3 nucleotide sequence: TGCGCCAGCAGTTCGGGACTAGCGGGAGGGGGGATCTACGAGCAGTACTTC.

This clonotype has more than one count but fewer than ten. This chain joins TRBV4-1 and TRBJ2-5; D remains unclear. Germline CDR1 reads MGHRA; CDR2 reads YSYEKL. V lost 1 base and J 4 bases, leaving 7 bases between the germline ends. CDR3 length: 13 amino acids. The CDR3 loop is CASSQGFAETQYF. CDR3 DNA sequence: TGCGCCAGCAGCCAAGGATTCGCAGAGACCCAGTACTTC.

This clonotype was counted between two and nine times. This sequence may be a read error, since a much larger clone differs from it by one base. This chain links TRBV10-3 with TRBJ2-3, with TRBD2 as a possible D gene (8 bases). Per germline, CDR1 ENHRY and CDR2 SYGVKD. The CDR3 totals 14 residues. DNA of the CDR3: TGTGCCATCACCCCCGGGACAGCGGGAGATACGCGGTATTTT. Its translation: CAITPGTAGDTRYF.

This clonotype was recorded at least ten times. This sequence joins TRBV27 and TRBJ1-1, with D maybe TRBD1 (6 bases). Deletions cut 10 bases from V and 7 bases from J, with 22 bases between. The CDR3 is 14 amino acids. Germline V gene data show CDR1 as MNHEY and CDR2 as SMNVEV (reference sequence). Written as DNA, the CDR3 is TGTGCCACCCCAGGGAGGGGGGCACCCTGTGAAGCTTTCTTT. Translation gives CATPGRGAPCEAFF.

On this clonotype: Compared with germline, one end of the junction differs, possibly owing to a read error. J is TRBJ1-1 and V is TRBV20-1; D is ambiguous. Germline-derived CDR1 and CDR2 are DFQATT and SNEGSKA (reference sequence). The CDR3 is 10 amino acids. CDR3 DNA sequence: TGCAGTGCCGAGATCCCTGAATCTTTCTTT. Protein product: CSAEIPESFF.

This chain connects TRBV6-5 to TRBJ2-7; tentatively, D is TRBD1 (6 bases). Trimming left V 2 bases short and J 2 bases short, with 10 bases between. Germline V CDR1 and CDR2: MNHEY, SVGAGI. This CDR3 spans 14 amino acids. CDR3 residues: CASSYQQGPYEQYF. The CDR3 DNA reads as TGTGCCAGCAGTTACCAACAGGGACCCTACGAGCAGTACTTC.

In this sample, this clonotype turned up many times. This chain joins TRBV2 and TRBJ1-1, with D possibly matching TRBD1 (5 bases). This CDR3 has 14 amino acids. From germline, CDR1 is SNHLY and CDR2 FYNNEI. The V gene lost 7 bases and the J gene lost 4 bases, with 16 bases spanning the gap. In DNA form, the CDR3 reads TGTGCCAGCACTTTGGGGAGGGGAAGCACTGAAGCTTTCTTT. Translating it yields CASTLGRGSTEAFF.

The chain joins TRBV4-2 to TRBJ2-5; 10 bases agree with TRBD1. The length of the CDR3 is 16 residues. Germline trimming cut 0 bases from V and 2 bases from J; bases unmatched to any gene: 3. Per the germline V gene, CDR1 is LGHNA and CDR2 is YNFKEQ. The CDR3 coding sequence is TGTGCCAGCAGCCAAGAGGGACAGGGGAATCAAGAGACCCAGTACTTC. Its protein is CASSQEGQGNQETQYF.

Turning to this clonotype: Lacking the conserved final phenylalanine or tryptophan, this CDR3 likely reflects a read error. The chain combines TRBV11-2 with TRBJ1-6; a possible D gene is TRBD1 (5 bases). The CDR3 is made up of 16 amino acids. From germline, CDR1 is SGHAT and CDR2 FQNNGV. The CDR3 nucleotides read TGTGCCAGCAGCTTAAGGCGGCAGGGTGATAATTCGCCCCTCCACTGT. Its protein is CASSLRRQGDNSPLHC.

Only a few counts were recorded for this clonotype. The genes are TRBV27 and TRBJ1-5, with 7 bases that match TRBD1. The length of the CDR3 is 16 residues. From germline, CDR1 is MNHEY and CDR2 SMNVEV (reference sequence). Trimming took 5 bases from V and 2 from J; bases not matched to a gene: 9. The CDR3 spells CASSKTGEYGNQPQHF. The CDR3, as DNA: TGTGCCAGCAGTAAAACAGGGGAATATGGCAATCAGCCCCAGCATTTT.

In the case of this clonotype: A read error may explain this, as a much larger clone is one base away. The J gene is TRBJ1-2, the V gene TRBV6-2 or TRBV6-3, with a tentative D call TRBD1 (5 bases). The germline V gene encodes CDR1 MNHEY and CDR2 SVGEGT. Trimming removed 11 bases from V and 0 bases from J, with 19 bases in between. The CDR3 sequence is 15 residues long. In nucleotides, the CDR3 is TGTGCCGGCGCTCATGGAGCGACAGCTAACTATGGCTACACCTTC. This codes for CAGAHGATANYGYTF.

This clonotype was detected ten times or more. The chain carries TRBV9 and TRBJ2-7, with TRBD2 as a possible D gene (5 bases). V lost 3 bases and J lost 7, with 8 bases in between. Per germline, CDR1 SGDLS and CDR2 YYNGEE. There are 11 residues in the CDR3. CDR3 sequence reads: CASSGGGEQYF. DNA for the CDR3: TGTGCCAGCAGCGGTGGCGGGGAGCAGTACTTC.

This clonotype has only a few counts. A single base separates this from a much larger clone, so it may be a read error. The J gene is TRBJ2-7, the V gene TRBV28; no firm D call. The CDR3 consists of 17 residues. The germline CDR1 and CDR2 sequences are MDHEN and SYDVKM. The CDR3 region has the DNA TGTGCCAGCAGTCAAATTGCACTAACCGGCACCAGTTACGAGCAGTGCTTC. This codes for CASSQIALTGTSYEQCF.

Ten or more counts support this clonotype. This chain's CDR3 is CAADLSDTQYF. CDR3 coding DNA: TGTGCCGCAGACCTATCTGATACGCAGTATTTT. The chain employs TRBV2 and TRBJ2-3; D is ambiguous. There are 11 residues in the CDR3. Trimming took off 11 bases at V and 6 bases at J, with 12 bases between the two ends. Germline V gives CDR1 SNHLY, CDR2 FYNNEI.

This clonotype has a count of ten or more. The chain combines TRBV28 with TRBJ2-7; perhaps D is TRBD1 or TRBD2 (6 bases each). V lost 1 base to trimming and J lost 4 bases, with 17 bases between them. Germline V gene data show CDR1 as MDHEN and CDR2 as SYDVKM. CDR3 length: 16 amino acids. Written as DNA, the CDR3 is TGTGCCAGCAGTTTATCCCTGGGGGCTAGCGTTTACGAGCAGTACTTC. This gives the protein CASSLSLGASVYEQYF.

The chain uses TRBV29-1 and TRBJ1-1; D is ambiguous. Germline CDR1 and CDR2: SQVTM and ANQGSEA. The CDR3 has 12 amino acids. The V and J ends lost 5 bases and 3 bases respectively, with 10 bases between them. CDR3 amino acids: CSVRVGDTEAFF. The CDR3, as DNA: TGCAGCGTTCGAGTCGGTGACACTGAAGCTTTCTTT.

This clonotype was counted many times. The genes are TRBV5-1 and TRBJ1-2; tentatively, D is TRBD1 (5 bases). CDR3 length: 16 residues. Trimming left V 5 bases short and J 2 bases short, with 19 bases between. Germline V gives CDR1 SGHRS, CDR2 YFSETQ. CDR3 region: CASSWAAVEGNYGYTF. CDR3 sequence (DNA): TGCGCCAGCAGTTGGGCAGCCGTTGAGGGGAACTATGGCTACACCTTC.